Included here is one TCR beta chain sequence, with context. This sample was taken from a study of shared clonotypes between healthy human individuals. CDR3 size: 14 residues. Trimming took 3 bases from V and 1 from J, leaving 9 bases between them. Germline loops: CDR1 SEHNR, CDR2 FQNEAQ (reference sequence). Repertoires were generated with immunoSEQ multiplex PCR, while TCRdb's copy carries only in-frame clones and drops some. The sample contains 2 million to 2.5 million clones, approximately 94% of which appear only once. J is TRBJ1-1 and V is TRBV7-9; D uncertain. Sequenced input: naive CD4+ T cells from PBMCs. Subset denoted: CD45RA+ positively selected. This clonotype was sampled from a young man in good health. Some clones in this sample may be carry-over from other donors' samples. CDR3 bases: TGTGCCAGCAGCTTCAAAGTCCCGAACACTGAAGCTTTCTTT. This sequence encodes CASSFKVPNTEAFF.